This note documents a single T cell receptor beta chain sequence. Antigen unknown. The junction had 9 bases not matched to a gene; V was cut back by 6 bases and J by 5 bases. The CDR3 sequence is 14 residues long. Germline assignment: CDR1 SNHLY and CDR2 FYNNEI. The sample originates from a study of shared clonotypes between healthy human individuals. Points from the study as a whole: The study generally estimated greater richness for naive than memory subsets.

An even split of each subset's genomic DNA across several immunoSEQ plates was performed. Authors' methods: Filtering differed, since immunoSEQ gave only junction sequences and no quality scores. The repertoire was sequenced with immunoSEQ multiplex PCR; TCRdb's copy has only in-frame clones and lacks some. That table is the source of V, J and clone size, and D and trimming were worked out from the DNA. The repertoire holds roughly 2.5 million clones, with just over 90% as singletons. The genes are TRBV2 and TRBJ1-1; 7 nucleotides agree with TRBD1. Sequencing used naive CD4+ T cells sorted from blood. Subset specified: CD45RA+ positively selected. The origin of this receptor is a man aged 18 to 29 in good health. The CDR3 protein is CASREEGGATEAFF. The CDR3, as DNA: TGTGCCAGCAGGGAGGAAGGGGGCGCGACTGAAGCTTTCTTT.